Reported below is one T cell receptor (beta chain). What this receptor recognizes is not known. No much larger clone exists at a distance of one base, and base qualities are not known. The method was the immunoSEQ multiplex PCR assay. The multiplex PCR relied on a mix of 60 forward primers for TCR Vbeta segments and 13 reverse primers for TCR Jbeta segments. The CDR3 region of rearranged TCR beta genes was amplified from genomic DNA by a multiplex PCR assay. The Illumina HiSeq System was used to sequence the amplified TCR beta libraries as 87-base-pair reads. On the study's bioinformatics: Across the roughly 600 repertoires, a later analysis counted 78 million or so unique TCR beta chains, approximately 10 million of which were shared by at least two donors. Raw reads were error-corrected and collapsed into unique sequences with a nearest-neighbor algorithm that merged closely related sequences to remove PCR and sequencing errors. CDR3 sequences were aligned to IMGT reference sequences to assign V, D and J gene segments. For a sequence to be retained, at least a six-nucleotide match to both a V gene segment and a J gene segment was required. Rearrangements were called productive when the CDR3 lacked stop codons and stayed in frame with V and J; all others were non-productive. CDR3 was defined according to IMGT convention as the region running from the second conserved V-encoded cysteine to the conserved J-encoded phenylalanine. The earlier analysis of 587 of the donors excluded sequences that lacked an unambiguous match to a single V gene segment. An earlier analysis of some 500 of the donors classified V segments as functional when productive rearrangements were above 56.7% and as segregating when the standard deviation between donors was above 5%. A statistical classification framework was built to diagnose cytomegalovirus status from the catalog of TCR beta chain sequences. V and J gene assignment, in a later analysis, came from comparing TCR nucleotide sequences with IMGT/GENE-DB human TR gene sequences. In a later analysis, CDR3 sequences and most-parsimonious VDJ recombination scenarios were assigned using the TCRdist pipeline. In a later analysis, each TCR beta chain was defined by its CDR3 amino acid sequence together with its V-gene family, and reads lacking a unique V-gene family were excluded. In a later analysis, 450 to 600 highly shared, low-generation-probability nucleotide sequences were removed to address suspected cross-contamination and a sequencing artifact. A later analysis calculated a clonal expansion index for each public chain from normalized within-repertoire ranks of inferred template counts. Generation probabilities in a later analysis came from a VDJ recombination model fitted to out-of-frame rearrangements, and those results were checked against IGoR. A later analysis scored TCR-TCR, TCR-HLA and TCR-CMV co-occurrence with hypergeometric tests, applying a repertoire-size bias correction to TCR pairs. To estimate false discovery rates, a later analysis permuted the HLA or CMV assignments 20 times. In a later analysis, co-occurring TCRs were grouped using DBSCAN, and TCRdist sequence similarity was added for clustering within HLA-allele-positive subsets. Repertoires with fewer than 30,000 or more than 120,000 public chains, plus five repertoires with anomalous nucleotide sharing, were excluded from co-occurrence clustering. Drawn from immuneACCESS, this table holds only the in-frame rearrangements with V and J called that TCRdb kept. Clones are partly lost; checked studies trace under half to an unresolved V gene and leave the rest unexplained. V, J and clone size reflect that table, while D and trimming were determined from the DNA. The sample has some 140,000 clones on record, about four fifths of them singletons. Of the sample, 3.1% is held by the ten largest clones.

Counted from cysteine to phenylalanine, this CDR3 has 15 amino acids. The sequence is cut down to CDR3 DNA, 45 bases in frame from base 1. V sheds 2 bases and J sheds 0 bases, leaving 12 bases between their ends. Based on the germline V gene (reference sequence), the CDR1 and CDR2 sequences are GTSNPN and SVGIG. This sample is part of a study of cytomegalovirus exposure and HLA in healthy donors (dated by TCRdb to 2016 to 2017). Study-level background: According to an earlier analysis of around 600 of the donors, 200 million or so T cells yielded 117 million unique TCR beta sequences and 250 to 350 Gb of sequence data. An early release that covered roughly 600 HLA-typed donors contained approximately 300 gigabases of sequencing data and tens of millions of unique TCR sequences. An earlier analysis of some 500 of the donors applied high-throughput TCR beta sequencing to assess whether each TCR beta V gene segment acted as functional or pseudogenic. The later analysis used no new phenotypic data to find candidate immune exposures, relying instead on TCR beta sequences and their occurrence across donors. To predict cytomegalovirus infection status, the study brought together high-throughput TCR immunosequencing, statistical association of individual TCRs with disease status, and machine learning. HLA typing included class I and class II loci at four-digit resolution. The study aimed to test whether cataloging public T cell receptors could reveal signatures of past pathogen exposure. Donor age, sex, ethnicity and CMV serostatus were compiled alongside the repertoire data. About five DR-DQ haplotypes were treated as single units for association and clustering because of strong linkage in the cohort. The study used immunosequencing to profile the T cell repertoires of more than 650 subjects and linked those repertoires to cytomegalovirus serostatus. The number of typed donors differed by locus: roughly 629-630 for A, B, C, DRB1 and DQB1; some 540 for DQA1; 600 to 610 for DPA1; and around 490 for DPB1. Along with the roughly 670-subject first cohort, a separate validation cohort of about 110 different subjects was used. In a later analysis, previously published TCR beta repertoires from 550 to 750 donors were re-analyzed and high-resolution HLA genotyping was added so that TCR occurrence patterns could be studied. A later genetic analysis used genome-wide SNP genotypes for 398 of the 666 donors, treating that subset as a discovery cohort. The genetic ancestry cluster associated with self-reported Caucasian donors included 65% to 90% of the 300 to 450 genotyped donors. Across some 400 genotyped donors of the cohort, an average of about 240,000 unique TCR beta nucleotide sequences per donor were sequenced, and roughly 20% of those sequences were non-productive. All discovery cohort repertoires had been generated on a single sequencing platform.

The paper as a whole reports these results and caveats: Specific HLA alleles were associated with 15,000 to 20,000 TCR beta sequences at a false discovery rate of 0.05 in a later analysis. The sequencing pipeline was judged likely to have produced a cluster of highly shared sequence variants as a technical artifact. The study gave a list of roughly 150 TCR beta chains associated with cytomegalovirus. A further reported finding was that TCR beta sequences accurately predicted the HLA-A and HLA-B alleles for most subjects in the first cohort. Strong co-occurrence of HLA alleles, especially DR and DQ, made assigning TCR associations to individual alleles difficult. Linkage disequilibrium might explain the correlated functional status among segregating V segments, but an unknown experimental factor could not be excluded. Cytomegalovirus status was reported to be diagnosed by the classifier with high specificity and sensitivity in both the original and validation cohorts. The cohort was sequenced for TCR beta chains only, and without alpha or paired-chain data the features that could be detected were limited. In a later analysis, HLA-associated TCR beta chains were found to be more clonally expanded and to have lower generation probabilities than equally common non-associated chains. It was suggested by the authors that the approach could potentially be generalized to other disease states and immunological phenotypes. In a later analysis, TCR association rates were found to vary across HLA loci, with the most associated TCRs seen for DRB1 alleles and the fewest for HLA-C alleles. Roughly uniform sequencing depth across donors was assumed in presence/absence analyses, although this assumption may not hold. In a later genetic analysis, fewer N-insertions in productive TCRs were reported among donors in an Asian-associated ancestry cluster than the roughly 640-donor mean. According to a later analysis, most CMV-associated TCR beta chains appeared to be HLA-restricted, and the HLA associations seemed to be driven largely by CMV exposure. While some public TCRs were present in many individuals, most TCR sequences turned up only very rarely across donors. In a later analysis, several top co-occurrence clusters were reported to appear linked to parvovirus B19, influenza, CMV and Epstein-Barr virus. V-gene and J-gene trimming of TCR beta chains was associated with a missense DCLRE1C variant in a later genetic analysis, and the association was replicated in an independent cohort. Because counts were too low, roughly 17 rarely observed V segments, including chromosome 9 orphons, were left out of the earlier analysis of some 640 of the donors. HLA typing was unavailable for some donors at each locus, so association tests used only the typed subset. For the cohort, immune exposure information was limited to CMV serostatus. In vitro tests confirmed that a few of the cytomegalovirus-associated TCR beta chains recognize cytomegalovirus antigens. Broadly in line with IMGT annotations, most TCR beta V segments showed up in productive rearrangements about 87% or about 30% of the time in an earlier analysis of approximately 600 of the donors. Some IMGT-functional V segments, including TRBV6-2 and TRBV6-3, could not be told apart with the 87-base-pair reads, so those segments were excluded.

The cohort comprised some 700 healthy bone marrow donors. At the time of sampling, every cohort member was nominally healthy, though immune exposures that went unrecorded were likely present. The donor tested CMV seronegative, placing the donor among the 300 to 400 seronegative members of the cohort. Each donor provided a peripheral blood sample, and peripheral blood mononuclear cells were used for TCR beta sequencing. Genomic DNA extraction from the blood cell samples was performed with the Qiagen DNeasy Blood Extraction Kit. The clonotype was recovered from a female donor in good health and CMV-seronegative. Sequencing used PBMCs. Rearrangement joined TRBV30 to TRBJ2-3, and the D gene may be TRBD1, 6 bases matching. This receptor carries the CDR3 CAWSPGDTSTDTQYF. The DNA is as follows: TGTGCCTGGAGTCCAGGGGATACTAGCACAGATACGCAGTATTTT.